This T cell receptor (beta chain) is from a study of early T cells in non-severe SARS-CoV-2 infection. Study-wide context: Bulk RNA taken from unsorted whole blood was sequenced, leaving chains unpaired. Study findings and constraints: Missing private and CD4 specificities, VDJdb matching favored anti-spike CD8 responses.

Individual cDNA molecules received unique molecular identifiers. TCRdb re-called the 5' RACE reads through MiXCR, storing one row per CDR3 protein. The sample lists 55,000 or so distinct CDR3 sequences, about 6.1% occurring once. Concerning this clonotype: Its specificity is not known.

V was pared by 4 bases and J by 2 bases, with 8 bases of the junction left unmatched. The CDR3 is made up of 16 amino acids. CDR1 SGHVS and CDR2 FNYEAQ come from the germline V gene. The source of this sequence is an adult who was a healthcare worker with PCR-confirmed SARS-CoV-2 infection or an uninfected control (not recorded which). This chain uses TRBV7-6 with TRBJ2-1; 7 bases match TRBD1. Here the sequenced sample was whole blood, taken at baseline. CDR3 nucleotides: TGTGCCAGCAGCTACACTATTACAGGGGCCTACAATGAGCAGTTCTTC. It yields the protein CASSYTITGAYNEQFF.